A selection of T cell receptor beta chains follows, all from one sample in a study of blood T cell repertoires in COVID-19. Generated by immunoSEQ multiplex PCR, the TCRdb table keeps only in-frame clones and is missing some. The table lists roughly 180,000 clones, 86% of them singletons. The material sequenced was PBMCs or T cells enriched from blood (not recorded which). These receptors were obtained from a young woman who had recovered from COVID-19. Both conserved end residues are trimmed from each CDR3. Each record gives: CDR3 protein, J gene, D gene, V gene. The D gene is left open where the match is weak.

ASSQGATRGPQETQY	TRBJ2-5	.	TRBV23-1
ASSPMRTSFHEQY	TRBJ2-7	TRBD2	TRBV7-8
ASSESSGSGNEQF	TRBJ2-1	TRBD2	TRBV6-4
ASSVAPDTSSTDTQY	TRBJ2-3	.	TRBV9
ASRKSGIGSYEQY	TRBJ2-7	TRBD2	TRBV2
ASSQDRGLYGYT	TRBJ1-2	TRBD1	TRBV4-1
ASSAGELF	TRBJ2-2	.	TRBV19
ASSLLNNEQF	TRBJ2-1	.	TRBV12-3/TRBV12-4
ATRSHGRANEKLF	TRBJ1-4	.	TRBV28
ASSPRDSSYEQY	TRBJ2-7	TRBD1	TRBV27
ASSYSQWLSETQY	TRBJ2-5	.	TRBV6-2/TRBV6-3
ASRTGETGANVLT	TRBJ2-6	TRBD1	TRBV27
ASSYTPIVAGASGDTQY	TRBJ2-3	TRBD2	TRBV6-2/TRBV6-3
ASSSWTGGDTGELF	TRBJ2-2	.	TRBV7-9
STSQTAGGNYGYT	TRBJ1-2	TRBD1	TRBV29-1
ASRAEEAF	TRBJ1-1	.	TRBV21-1
ASSEQGATNEKLF	TRBJ1-4	TRBD1	TRBV2
ASSLGTGGDYGYT	TRBJ1-2	TRBD1	TRBV5-8
SSLAGNTDTQY	TRBJ2-3	TRBD2	TRBV29-1
ASSPLRGTNTGELF	TRBJ2-2	.	TRBV7-9
ASSLWDRDPGELF	TRBJ2-2	TRBD1	TRBV5-1
ASRAVGLAGGTAYNEQF	TRBJ2-1	TRBD2	TRBV28
ASSLSRANSPLH	TRBJ1-6	.	TRBV28
ASSVNRAPGYT	TRBJ1-2	.	TRBV2
ASSLDRGSYEQY	TRBJ2-7	.	TRBV11-3
ASSARGRTYEQY	TRBJ2-7	.	TRBV19
ASSGTVGTEAF	TRBJ1-1	TRBD1	TRBV5-4
ASSLGGYSNQPQH	TRBJ1-5	.	TRBV27
ASSQGAPSGNTIY	TRBJ1-3	.	TRBV4-2
ASSPEDRANLGYT	TRBJ1-2	TRBD1	TRBV11-2
ASSPDSHEQY	TRBJ2-7	.	TRBV12-3/TRBV12-4
ASSSSGTGSYEQY	TRBJ2-7	TRBD1	TRBV28
ASSAGGGTTSTDTQY	TRBJ2-3	.	TRBV9
ASSVDRGHYGYT	TRBJ1-2	TRBD1	TRBV7-6
ATSIGSGNTIY	TRBJ1-3	.	TRBV15
AIRTETNTGELF	TRBJ2-2	.	TRBV10-3
ASSTQTGTGLGNTIY	TRBJ1-3	TRBD1	TRBV4-1
ASSSGPGQGLGNSPLH	TRBJ1-6	TRBD1	TRBV7-2
ASSEEGGTHHVGNTEAF	TRBJ1-1	.	TRBV2
ASSQDGDRDFGYT	TRBJ1-2	TRBD1	TRBV4-1
ASSLSGRVEETQY	TRBJ2-5	.	TRBV27
ASGRETGGSGYT	TRBJ1-2	TRBD1	TRBV19
AGGRSEKLF	TRBJ1-4	.	TRBV6-5
ASSLVGTIGYEQY	TRBJ2-7	.	TRBV5-1
ASSLSTGIGYGYT	TRBJ1-2	.	TRBV27